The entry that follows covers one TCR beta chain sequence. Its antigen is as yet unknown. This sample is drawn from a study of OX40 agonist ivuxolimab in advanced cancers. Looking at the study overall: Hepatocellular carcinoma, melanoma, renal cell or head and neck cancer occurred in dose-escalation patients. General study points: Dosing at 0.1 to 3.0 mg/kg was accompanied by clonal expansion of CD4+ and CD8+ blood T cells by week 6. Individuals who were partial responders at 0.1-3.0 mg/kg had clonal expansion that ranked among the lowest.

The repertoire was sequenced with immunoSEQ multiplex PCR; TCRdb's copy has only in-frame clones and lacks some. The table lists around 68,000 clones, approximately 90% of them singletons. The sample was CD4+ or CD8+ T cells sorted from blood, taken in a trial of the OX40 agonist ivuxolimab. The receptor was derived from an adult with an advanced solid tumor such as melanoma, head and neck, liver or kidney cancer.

Here the CDR3 reads CASSPRGNTEAFF. In DNA, the CDR3 is TGTGCCAGCAGCCCGCGGGGGAACACTGAAGCTTTCTTT. The chain carries TRBV6-6 and TRBJ1-1; D is uncertain. CDR1 is MNHNY and CDR2 is SVGAGI in the germline V gene (reference sequence). The CDR3 spans 13 residues. Trimming removed 6 bases from V and 1 base from J, with 9 bases in between.